The rows below give T cell receptor beta chains drawn from one sample of a study of shared clonotypes between healthy human individuals. Using immunoSEQ multiplex PCR, the repertoire was profiled, and TCRdb retains in-frame clones only, with some absent. The repertoire holds over 2 million clones, with 85% to 95% as singletons. The specimen was naive CD4+ T cells from PBMCs. The receptors originated from a man between 18 and 35 years old in good health. Some clones in this sample may be carry-over from other donors' samples. The CDR3 runs from the conserved cysteine through the conserved F or W. A D gene is named only where the DNA matches it firmly. Some rows have no size entry. The others give once, few or many, or a class for an expanded clone.

size: NA; D: TRBD1; V: TRBV7-9; J: TRBJ1-2; DNA: TGTGCCAGCAGCCCACAGGGGTTCCTGGGTGGCTACACCTTC; CDR3: CASSPQGFLGGYTF
size: NA; D: TRBD1; V: TRBV7-2; J: TRBJ1-2; DNA: TGTGCCAGCAGCTTAAGTAGGGAGGGGGCGAGCTATGGCTACACCTTC; CDR3: CASSLSREGASYGYTF
size: once; D: NA; V: TRBV11-3; J: TRBJ2-2; DNA: TGTGCCAGCAGCTTAGGGGGCACCGGGGAGCTGTTTTTT; CDR3: CASSLGGTGELFF
size: NA; D: TRBD2; V: TRBV28; J: TRBJ2-5; DNA: TGTGCCAGCAGTTCCACCGGGACTAGCGGAGAAGAGACCCAGTACTTC; CDR3: CASSSTGTSGEETQYF
size: NA; D: TRBD2; V: TRBV11-2; J: TRBJ2-5; DNA: TGTGCCAGCAGCCCCAGGGAGGGGCGAGAGACCCAGTACTTC; CDR3: CASSPREGRETQYF
size: NA; D: NA; V: TRBV5-1; J: TRBJ1-1; DNA: TGCGCCAGCAGCCCCACCTCCGGGACACTGAACACTGAAGCTTTCTTT; CDR3: CASSPTSGTLNTEAFF
size: NA; D: NA; V: TRBV6-1; J: TRBJ2-1; DNA: TGTGCCAGCAGTGAAATTCGGTTCTCAACCTACAATGAGCAGTTCTTC; CDR3: CASSEIRFSTYNEQFF
size: NA; D: TRBD1; V: TRBV7-9; J: TRBJ2-7; DNA: TGTGCCAGCGGTATCTCACAGACAGGGTACTACGAGCAGTACTTC; CDR3: CASGISQTGYYEQYF
size: NA; D: NA; V: TRBV28; J: TRBJ1-4; DNA: TGTGCCAGCAGTTTCGGCCTCGGGGGCGCACCTAATGAAAAACTGTTTTTT; CDR3: CASSFGLGGAPNEKLFF
size: NA; D: NA; V: TRBV11-2; J: TRBJ2-1; DNA: TGTGCCAGCAGCCCGAGATCGGTCGGAAGTGGGAGACCCTACAATGAGCAGTTCTTC; CDR3: CASSPRSVGSGRPYNEQFF
size: NA; D: TRBD1; V: TRBV28; J: TRBJ2-1; DNA: TGTGCCAGCAGTACTACCGGGACAGGGGCGCTTGAGCAGTTCTTC; CDR3: CASSTTGTGALEQFF
size: NA; D: NA; V: TRBV2; J: TRBJ2-1; DNA: TGTGCCAGCAGTGATTATCAAGGGGGCAATGAGCAGTTCTTC; CDR3: CASSDYQGGNEQFF
size: NA; D: TRBD2; V: TRBV11-2; J: TRBJ2-7; DNA: TGTGCCAGCAGCTTACCCGGACTAGCGGAAGGCCAGTACTTC; CDR3: CASSLPGLAEGQYF
size: NA; D: NA; V: TRBV4-2; J: TRBJ2-3; DNA: TGTGCCAGCAGCCAAGAAGGCGGCAGGTGGAAAGATACGCAGTATTTT; CDR3: CASSQEGGRWKDTQYF
size: NA; D: TRBD2; V: TRBV5-4; J: TRBJ2-2; DNA: TGTGCCCTTGGAGGCGGGAGCGCTAGCGCGAACACCGGGGAGCTGTTTTTT; CDR3: CALGGGSASANTGELFF
size: NA; D: TRBD2; V: TRBV5-6; J: TRBJ2-5; DNA: TGTGCCAGCAGCTTGGTTCCCCTAGCGGGACAAGAGACCCAGTACTTC; CDR3: CASSLVPLAGQETQYF
size: NA; D: NA; V: TRBV27; J: TRBJ2-3; DNA: TGTGCCAGCAGTCCATACAGGGAAGATACGCAGTATTTT; CDR3: CASSPYREDTQYF
size: NA; D: TRBD2; V: TRBV5-4; J: TRBJ2-1; DNA: TGTGCCAGCAGCTTGACTAGCGGTGCCTACAATGAGCAGTTCTTC; CDR3: CASSLTSGAYNEQFF
size: NA; D: TRBD2; V: TRBV5-1; J: TRBJ2-2; DNA: TGCGCCAGCAGCCCTCCGGGACTAGCGGACACCGGGGAGCTGTTTTTT; CDR3: CASSPPGLADTGELFF
size: NA; D: NA; V: TRBV9; J: TRBJ2-3; DNA: TGTGCCAGCAGCGCCCAAACTACTAGCGCGCAGGGGGGACCTGGAGAGGATACGCAGTATTTT; CDR3: CASSAQTTSAQGGPGEDTQYF
size: few; D: NA; V: TRBV28; J: TRBJ2-1; DNA: TGTGCCAGCAGTGCTGGGGGTTCAGACAATGAGCAGTTCTTC; CDR3: CASSAGGSDNEQFF
size: NA; D: NA; V: TRBV5-4; J: TRBJ1-1; DNA: TGTGCCAGCAGCTTGGTTTCGGGGTTTAGCACTGAAGCTTTCTTT; CDR3: CASSLVSGFSTEAFF